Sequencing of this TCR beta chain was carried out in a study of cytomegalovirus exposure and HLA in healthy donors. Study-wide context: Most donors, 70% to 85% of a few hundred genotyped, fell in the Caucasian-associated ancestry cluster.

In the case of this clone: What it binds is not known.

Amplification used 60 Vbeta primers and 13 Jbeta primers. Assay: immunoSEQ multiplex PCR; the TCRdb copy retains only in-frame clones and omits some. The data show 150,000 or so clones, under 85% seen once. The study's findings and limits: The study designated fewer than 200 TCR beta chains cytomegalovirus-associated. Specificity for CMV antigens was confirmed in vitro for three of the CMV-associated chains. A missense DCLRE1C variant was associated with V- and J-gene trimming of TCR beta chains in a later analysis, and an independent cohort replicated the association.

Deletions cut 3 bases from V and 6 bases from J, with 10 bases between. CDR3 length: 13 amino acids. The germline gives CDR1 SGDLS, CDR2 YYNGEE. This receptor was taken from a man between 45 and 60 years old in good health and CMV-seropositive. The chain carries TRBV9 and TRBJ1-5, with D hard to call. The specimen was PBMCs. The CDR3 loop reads CASSAREGQPQHF. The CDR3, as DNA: TGTGCCAGCAGCGCCAGAGAGGGTCAGCCCCAGCATTTT.